This is a list of T cell receptor beta chains from one sample in a study of blood T cell repertoires in COVID-19. Data came from immunoSEQ multiplex PCR; TCRdb stores just in-frame clones and leaves some out. This table holds 130,000 or so clones, about 89% found once. Sequenced input: peripheral blood. The receptors shown here come from a woman between 65 and 79 years old with COVID-19, enrolled during active disease. Each CDR3 is given with its conserved first and last residue. The D gene is left open where the match is weak. The size entry is marked missing in some rows and otherwise reads once, few, many or a size class.

V: TRBV11-2
size: NA
D: NA
J: TRBJ1-4
DNA: TGTGCCAGCAGCTTATCCAGGGGAGAAAAACTGTTTTTT
CDR3: CASSLSRGEKLFF

V: TRBV29-1
size: few
D: NA
J: TRBJ2-1
DNA: TGCAGCGTCAAACAGGGTTCGGATGAGCAGTTCTTC
CDR3: CSVKQGSDEQFF

V: TRBV19
size: NA
D: TRBD1
J: TRBJ1-2
DNA: TGTGCCAGTAGCGCCTTACCACAGGGGGCTGACTATGGCTACACCTTC
CDR3: CASSALPQGADYGYTF

V: TRBV28
size: NA
D: NA
J: TRBJ1-2
DNA: TGTGCCAGCAGTTTAGGCGGGGCGCGGGGCTATGGCTACACCTTC
CDR3: CASSLGGARGYGYTF

V: TRBV29-1
size: NA
D: TRBD1
J: TRBJ1-6
DNA: TGCAGCGCTTCAGGACAGGGGAAGAATTCACCCCTCCACTTT
CDR3: CSASGQGKNSPLHF

V: TRBV5-1
size: NA
D: NA
J: TRBJ2-3
DNA: TGCGCCAGCACATGGGGCGACCGCACAGATACGCAGTATTTT
CDR3: CASTWGDRTDTQYF

V: TRBV28
size: few
D: TRBD1
J: TRBJ1-1
DNA: TGTGCCAGTGACAGGGGGTGGTTGACTGAAGCTTTCTTT
CDR3: CASDRGWLTEAFF

V: TRBV9
size: NA
D: NA
J: TRBJ2-2
DNA: TGTGCCAGCAGCCTCGGACACGGTTTGACCGGGGAGCTGTTTTTT
CDR3: CASSLGHGLTGELFF

V: TRBV9
size: NA
D: TRBD2
J: TRBJ2-1
DNA: TGTGCCAGCAGCGTGCTAGCGGGGGGATACAATGAGCAGTTCTTC
CDR3: CASSVLAGGYNEQFF

V: TRBV28
size: NA
D: TRBD1
J: TRBJ1-2
DNA: TGTGCCAGCAGTATCCTTGGACAGGGCTATGGCTACACCTTC
CDR3: CASSILGQGYGYTF

V: TRBV18
size: NA
D: NA
J: TRBJ2-3
DNA: TGTGCCAGCTCACCATACCAGCAGGGAGATACGCAGTATTTT
CDR3: CASSPYQQGDTQYF

V: TRBV6-1
size: once
D: NA
J: TRBJ1-6
DNA: TGTGCCAGCAGTGAAGCCGGGACCTATAATTCACCCCTCCACTTT
CDR3: CASSEAGTYNSPLHF

V: TRBV11-2
size: NA
D: TRBD2
J: TRBJ2-2
DNA: TGTGCCAGCAGCCCGGGACTAGCGGTTTATAGGACCGGGGAGCTGTTTTTT
CDR3: CASSPGLAVYRTGELFF

V: TRBV28
size: once
D: TRBD1
J: TRBJ1-5
DNA: TGTGCCACCGGGACAGGGGGTAATCAGCCCCAGCATTTT
CDR3: CATGTGGNQPQHF

V: TRBV19
size: NA
D: TRBD1
J: TRBJ2-3
DNA: TGTGCCAGCGGTAGCCAGGGGGCTCCAGATACGCAGTATTTT
CDR3: CASGSQGAPDTQYF

V: TRBV28
size: NA
D: NA
J: TRBJ2-7
DNA: TGTGCCAGCTGGGCAGGGGAGGGTTACGAGCAGTACTTC
CDR3: CASWAGEGYEQYF

V: TRBV28
size: few
D: TRBD1
J: TRBJ1-5
DNA: TGTGCCAGCAGTTTATGGGGACAGGGGGAAGATCAGCCCCAGCATTTT
CDR3: CASSLWGQGEDQPQHF

V: TRBV2
size: once
D: TRBD1
J: TRBJ1-1
DNA: TGTGCCAGCAGTCAGGGGGTCCTGAACACTGAAGCTTTCTTT
CDR3: CASSQGVLNTEAFF

V: TRBV4-2
size: NA
D: TRBD1
J: TRBJ2-1
DNA: TGTGCCAGCAGCCAAGCACAGGGGGAATGGGGGAATGAGCAGTTCTTC
CDR3: CASSQAQGEWGNEQFF

V: TRBV5-4
size: NA
D: NA
J: TRBJ2-7
DNA: TGTGCCAGCAGCCCACGAGGGGGTTCGTACGAGCAGTACTTC
CDR3: CASSPRGGSYEQYF

V: TRBV15
size: NA
D: TRBD2
J: TRBJ2-7
DNA: TGTGCCACCCGGACTAGCGGTTCCTACGAGCAGTACTTC
CDR3: CATRTSGSYEQYF

V: TRBV11-2
size: NA
D: NA
J: TRBJ2-1
DNA: TGTGCCAGCAGCACCGGAGGGTCCTACAATGAGCAGTTCTTC
CDR3: CASSTGGSYNEQFF

V: TRBV11-3
size: few
D: NA
J: TRBJ2-1
DNA: TGTGCCAGCAGCTTAGGCTGGCAGGGCGGTGAGCAGTTCTTC
CDR3: CASSLGWQGGEQFF

V: TRBV5-1
size: NA
D: NA
J: TRBJ2-1
DNA: TGCGCCAGCAGCTTAGACATGTCCTTCTACAATGAGCAGTTCTTC
CDR3: CASSLDMSFYNEQFF

V: TRBV7-6
size: few
D: TRBD1
J: TRBJ1-3
DNA: TGTGCCAGCAGCCCTCGACAGGGGAATCAGTTAACTGGAAACACCATATATTTT
CDR3: CASSPRQGNQLTGNTIYF

V: TRBV7-9
size: NA
D: NA
J: TRBJ2-2
DNA: TGTGCCAGCAGCCCAACTGAGAACACCGGGGAGCTGTTTTTT
CDR3: CASSPTENTGELFF

V: TRBV9
size: NA
D: NA
J: TRBJ1-6
DNA: TGTGCCAGCAGCCAACGGACGGGAGATTCACCCCTCCACTTT
CDR3: CASSQRTGDSPLHF

V: TRBV6-1
size: once
D: TRBD1
J: TRBJ2-2
DNA: TGTGCCAGCAGTGAAAGGTGGCAGGGGGCCGGGGAGCTGTTTTTT
CDR3: CASSERWQGAGELFF

V: TRBV28
size: NA
D: NA
J: TRBJ1-4
DNA: TGTGCCAGCAGTTGGACGGGAGAAAAACTGTTTTTT
CDR3: CASSWTGEKLFF

V: TRBV10-3
size: NA
D: TRBD1
J: TRBJ1-1
DNA: TGTGCCATCAGTGACGTCAGGGGGATGGGAACTGAAGCTTTCTTT
CDR3: CAISDVRGMGTEAFF

V: TRBV30
size: NA
D: TRBD1
J: TRBJ1-2
DNA: TGTGCCTGGCAGGACAGGGGAACTGGCTACACCTTC
CDR3: CAWQDRGTGYTF

V: TRBV7-3
size: NA
D: NA
J: TRBJ1-1
DNA: TGTGCCAGCAGCCCAGGGGTGTGGACTGAAGCTTTCTTT
CDR3: CASSPGVWTEAFF

V: TRBV30
size: NA
D: NA
J: TRBJ1-4
DNA: TGTGCCTGGAGTCTCGGACAGACCCTTCGGGGTGAAAAACTGTTTTTT
CDR3: CAWSLGQTLRGEKLFF

V: TRBV28
size: NA
D: NA
J: TRBJ2-3
DNA: TGTGCCAGCAGTTTGCTGCAGGGGCATACGCAGTATTTT
CDR3: CASSLLQGHTQYF

V: TRBV5-6
size: NA
D: NA
J: TRBJ2-2
DNA: TGTGCCAGCAGCTCCCTCCAACAGGACGCCTACACCGGGGAGCTGTTTTTT
CDR3: CASSSLQQDAYTGELFF

V: TRBV2
size: NA
D: TRBD2
J: TRBJ2-7
DNA: TGTGCCAGCAGTGAACGGGGGGTATCCTACGAGCAGTACTTC
CDR3: CASSERGVSYEQYF

V: TRBV5-1
size: NA
D: NA
J: TRBJ2-1
DNA: TGCGCCAGCAGCTTGGCGGCGGGGGCGGGTGAGCAGTTCTTC
CDR3: CASSLAAGAGEQFF

V: TRBV2
size: NA
D: NA
J: TRBJ2-3
DNA: TGTGCCAGCAGTGACGGCAGGAACACAGATACGCAGTATTTT
CDR3: CASSDGRNTDTQYF

V: TRBV6-5
size: NA
D: TRBD1
J: TRBJ2-7
DNA: TGTGCCAGCAGAGAGACAGGGGGCTTCGAGCAGTACTTC
CDR3: CASRETGGFEQYF

V: TRBV18
size: NA
D: NA
J: TRBJ1-1
DNA: TGTGCCAGCTCCCCTGGACAAAGGGCAGGCACTGAAGCTTTCTTT
CDR3: CASSPGQRAGTEAFF

V: TRBV6-5
size: NA
D: TRBD1
J: TRBJ1-1
DNA: TGTGCCTGCGAGGGACAGGGGGCTGTGAACACTGAAGCTTTCTTT
CDR3: CACEGQGAVNTEAFF

V: TRBV5-6
size: NA
D: NA
J: TRBJ1-2
DNA: TGTGCCAGCAGCCCCGGTGGGACACGAAACTATGGCTACACCTTC
CDR3: CASSPGGTRNYGYTF

V: TRBV10-3
size: once
D: TRBD1
J: TRBJ1-5
DNA: TGTGCCATCAGTGAAGTGCGACAGGGGGTAGTAAATCAGCCCCAGCATTTT
CDR3: CAISEVRQGVVNQPQHF

V: TRBV7-2
size: NA
D: TRBD2
J: TRBJ2-1
DNA: TGTGCCAGCAGCTCAGGGGGCCTAGCGGGGGTACTCAATGAGCAGTTCTTC
CDR3: CASSSGGLAGVLNEQFF

V: TRBV11-2
size: NA
D: TRBD1
J: TRBJ1-3
DNA: TGTGCCAGCAGCTGGGCACCCGGGACAGGGAAGGGAGACACCATATATTTT
CDR3: CASSWAPGTGKGDTIYF

V: TRBV7-2
size: NA
D: NA
J: TRBJ1-5
DNA: TGTGCCAGCAGCTTAGGCCCAGGCCAGGGCAATCAGCCCCAGCATTTT
CDR3: CASSLGPGQGNQPQHF